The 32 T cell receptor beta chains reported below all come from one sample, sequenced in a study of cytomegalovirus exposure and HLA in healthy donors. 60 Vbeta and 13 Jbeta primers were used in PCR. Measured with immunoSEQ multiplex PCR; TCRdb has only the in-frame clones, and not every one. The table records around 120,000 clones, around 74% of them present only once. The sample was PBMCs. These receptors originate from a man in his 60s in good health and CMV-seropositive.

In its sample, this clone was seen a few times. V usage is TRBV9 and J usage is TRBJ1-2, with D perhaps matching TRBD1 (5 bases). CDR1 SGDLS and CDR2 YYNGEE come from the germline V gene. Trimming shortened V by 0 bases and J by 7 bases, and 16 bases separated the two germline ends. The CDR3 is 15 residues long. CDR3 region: CASSVATARLGGYTF. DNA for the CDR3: TGTGCCAGCAGCGTAGCGACAGCTAGACTGGGTGGCTACACCTTC.

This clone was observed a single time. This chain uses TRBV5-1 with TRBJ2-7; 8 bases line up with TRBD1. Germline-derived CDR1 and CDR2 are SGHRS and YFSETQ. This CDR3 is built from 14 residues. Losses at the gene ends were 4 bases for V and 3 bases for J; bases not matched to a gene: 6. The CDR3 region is CASSPDRVNYEQYF. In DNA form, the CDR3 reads TGCGCCAGCAGCCCGGACAGGGTTAACTACGAGCAGTACTTC.

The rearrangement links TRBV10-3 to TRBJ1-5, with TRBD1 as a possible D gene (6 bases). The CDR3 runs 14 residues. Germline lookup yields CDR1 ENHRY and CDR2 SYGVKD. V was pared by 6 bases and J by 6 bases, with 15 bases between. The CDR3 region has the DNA TGTGCCATCAGCGCCGGGGGGGCTGGTCAGCCCCAGCATTTT. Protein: CAISAGGAGQPQHF.

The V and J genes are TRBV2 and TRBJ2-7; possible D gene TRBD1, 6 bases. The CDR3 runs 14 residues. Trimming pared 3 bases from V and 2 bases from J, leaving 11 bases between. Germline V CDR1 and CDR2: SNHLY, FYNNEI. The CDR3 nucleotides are TGTGCCAGCAGTGACGGACAGCTCACCTACGAGCAGTACTTC. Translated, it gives CASSDGQLTYEQYF.

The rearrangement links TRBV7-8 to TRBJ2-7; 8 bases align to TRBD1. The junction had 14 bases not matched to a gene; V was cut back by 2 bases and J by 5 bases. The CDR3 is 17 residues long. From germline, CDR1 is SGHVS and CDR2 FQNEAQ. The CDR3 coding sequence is TGTGCCAGCAGCTTAACGAGCGGCGGACAGGGCAGGAACGAGCAGTACTTC. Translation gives CASSLTSGGQGRNEQYF.

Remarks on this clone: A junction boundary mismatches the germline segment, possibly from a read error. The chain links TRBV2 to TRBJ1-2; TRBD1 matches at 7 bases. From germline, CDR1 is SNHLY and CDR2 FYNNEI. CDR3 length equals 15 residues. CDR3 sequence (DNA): TGTGCCAGCACTGAAATCAGGGGGAGCAACTATGGCTACACCTTC. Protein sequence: CASTEIRGSNYGYTF. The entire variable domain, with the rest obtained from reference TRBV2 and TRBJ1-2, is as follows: EPEVTQTPSHQVTQMGQEVILRCVPISNHLYFYWYRQILGQKVEFLVSFYNNEISEKSEIFDDQFSVERPDGSNFTLKIRSTKLEDSAMYFCASTEIRGSNYGYTFGSGTRLTVV.

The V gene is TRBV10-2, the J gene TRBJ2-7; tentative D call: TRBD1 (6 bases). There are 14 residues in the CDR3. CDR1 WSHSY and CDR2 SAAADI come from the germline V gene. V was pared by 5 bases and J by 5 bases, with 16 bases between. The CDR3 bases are TGCGCCAGCAGTCCGCAGGGGTATGGTCACGAGCAGTACTTC. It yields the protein CASSPQGYGHEQYF.

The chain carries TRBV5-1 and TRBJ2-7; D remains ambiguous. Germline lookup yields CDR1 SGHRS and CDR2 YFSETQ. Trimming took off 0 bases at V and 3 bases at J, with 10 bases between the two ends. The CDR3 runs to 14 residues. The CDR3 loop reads CASSLALGLYEQYF. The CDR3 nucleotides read TGCGCCAGCAGCTTGGCCCTTGGGCTCTACGAGCAGTACTTC.

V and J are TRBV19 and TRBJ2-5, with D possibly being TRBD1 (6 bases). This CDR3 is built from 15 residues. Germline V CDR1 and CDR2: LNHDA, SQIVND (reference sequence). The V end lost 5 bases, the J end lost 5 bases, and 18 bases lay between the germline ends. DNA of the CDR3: TGTGCCAGTAGTCCCCTCATCAGGGGAGCGGAGACCCAGTACTTC. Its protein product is CASSPLIRGAETQYF. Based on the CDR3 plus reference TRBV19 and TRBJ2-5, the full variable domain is DGGITQSPKYLFRKEGQNVTLSCEQNLNHDAMYWYRQDPGQGLRLIYYSQIVNDFQKGDIAEGYSVSREKKESFPLTVTSAQKNPTAFYLCASSPLIRGAETQYFGPGTRLLVL.

The CDR3 is CASSFRDRDYGYTF. The CDR3 bases are TGTGCCAGCAGCTTTCGTGACAGGGACTATGGCTACACCTTC. The rearrangement links TRBV5-5 to TRBJ1-2; 7 bases align to TRBD1. J was trimmed by 3 bases and V by 2 bases; bases with no gene match: 4. The germline V gene encodes CDR1 SGHKS and CDR2 YYEKEE (reference sequence). The CDR3 contains 14 residues.

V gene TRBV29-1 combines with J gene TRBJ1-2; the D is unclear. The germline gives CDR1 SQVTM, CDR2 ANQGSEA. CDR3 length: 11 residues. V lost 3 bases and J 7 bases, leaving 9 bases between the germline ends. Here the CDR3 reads CSVEEGSGYTF. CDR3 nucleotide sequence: TGCAGCGTTGAGGAAGGGAGTGGCTACACCTTC.

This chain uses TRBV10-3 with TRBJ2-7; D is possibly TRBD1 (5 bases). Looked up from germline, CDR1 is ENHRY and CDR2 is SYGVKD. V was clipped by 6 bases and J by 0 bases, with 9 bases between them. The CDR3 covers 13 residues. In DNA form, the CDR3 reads TGTGCCATCAGCGACAGTCCCTCCTACGAGCAGTACTTC. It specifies CAISDSPSYEQYF.

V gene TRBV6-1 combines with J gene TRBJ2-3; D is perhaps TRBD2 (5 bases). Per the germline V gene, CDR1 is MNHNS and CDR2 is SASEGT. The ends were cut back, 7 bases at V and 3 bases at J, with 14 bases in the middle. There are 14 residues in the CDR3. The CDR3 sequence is CASNTFTSTDTQYF. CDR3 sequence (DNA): TGTGCCAGCAACACTTTCACTAGTACAGATACGCAGTATTTT.

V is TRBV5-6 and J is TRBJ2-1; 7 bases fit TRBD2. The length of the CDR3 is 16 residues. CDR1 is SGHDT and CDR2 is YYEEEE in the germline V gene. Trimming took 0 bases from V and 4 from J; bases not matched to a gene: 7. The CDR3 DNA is TGTGCCAGCAGCTTGGCAAAAACGGGAGGTTACAATGAGCAGTTCTTC. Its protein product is CASSLAKTGGYNEQFF.

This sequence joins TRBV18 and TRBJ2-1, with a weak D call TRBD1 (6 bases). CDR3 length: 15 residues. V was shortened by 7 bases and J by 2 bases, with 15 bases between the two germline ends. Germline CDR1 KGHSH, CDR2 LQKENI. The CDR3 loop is CASCRQASPYNEQFF. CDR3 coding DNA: TGTGCCAGCTGCCGACAGGCCAGTCCCTACAATGAGCAGTTCTTC. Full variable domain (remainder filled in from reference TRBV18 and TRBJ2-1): NAGVMQNPRHLVRRRGQEARLRCSPMKGHSHVYWYRQLPEEGLKFMVYLQKENIIDESGMPKERFSAEFPKEGPSILRIQQVVRGDSAAYFCASCRQASPYNEQFFGPGTRLTVL.

CDR3 DNA sequence: TGTGCCAGCAGCCCCGGAACAGAAGAACGACAGTACTTC. Residues: CASSPGTEERQYF. The chain uses TRBV5-4 and TRBJ2-7; D is unresolved. Looked up from germline, CDR1 is SGHNT and CDR2 is YYREEE (reference sequence). Trimming cost V 4 bases and J 10 bases, with 18 bases left between them. This CDR3 has 13 amino acids.

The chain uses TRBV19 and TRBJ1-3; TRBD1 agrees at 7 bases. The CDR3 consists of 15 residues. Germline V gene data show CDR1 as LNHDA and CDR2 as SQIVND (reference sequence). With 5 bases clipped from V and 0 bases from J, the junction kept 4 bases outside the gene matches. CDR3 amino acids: CASSSTGSSGNTIYF. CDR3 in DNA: TGTGCCAGTAGTTCGACAGGGAGCTCTGGAAACACCATATATTTT.

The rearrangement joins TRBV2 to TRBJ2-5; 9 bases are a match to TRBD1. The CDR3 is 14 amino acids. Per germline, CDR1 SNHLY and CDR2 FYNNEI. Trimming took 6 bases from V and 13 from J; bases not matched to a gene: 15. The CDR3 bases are TGTGCCAGCAGAGGAACAGGGGGCGCGTTCCCTCCGTACTTC. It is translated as CASRGTGGAFPPYF. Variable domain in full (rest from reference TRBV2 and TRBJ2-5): EPEVTQTPSHQVTQMGQEVILRCVPISNHLYFYWYRQILGQKVEFLVSFYNNEISEKSEIFDDQFSVERPDGSNFTLKIRSTKLEDSAMYFCASRGTGGAFPPYFGPGTRLLVL.

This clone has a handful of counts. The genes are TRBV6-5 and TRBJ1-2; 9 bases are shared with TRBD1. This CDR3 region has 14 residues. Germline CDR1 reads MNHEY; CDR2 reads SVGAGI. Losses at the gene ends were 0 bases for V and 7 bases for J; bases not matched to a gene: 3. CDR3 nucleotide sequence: TGTGCCAGCAGTTACTCGACAGGGGGACGTGGCTACACCTTC. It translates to CASSYSTGGRGYTF.

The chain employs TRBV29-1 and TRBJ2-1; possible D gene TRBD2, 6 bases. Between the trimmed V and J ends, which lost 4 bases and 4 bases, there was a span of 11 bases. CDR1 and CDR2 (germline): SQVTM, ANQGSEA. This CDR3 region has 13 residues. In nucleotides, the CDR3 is TGCAGCGTTGGGCGGGGCTCGTACAATGAGCAGTTCTTC. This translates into CSVGRGSYNEQFF.

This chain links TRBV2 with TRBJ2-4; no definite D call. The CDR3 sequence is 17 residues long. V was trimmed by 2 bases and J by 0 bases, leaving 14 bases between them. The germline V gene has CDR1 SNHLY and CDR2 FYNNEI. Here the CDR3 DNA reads TGTGCCAGCAGTGAAACTGGGCAGCCACTAGCCAAAAACATTCAGTACTTC. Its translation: CASSETGQPLAKNIQYF.

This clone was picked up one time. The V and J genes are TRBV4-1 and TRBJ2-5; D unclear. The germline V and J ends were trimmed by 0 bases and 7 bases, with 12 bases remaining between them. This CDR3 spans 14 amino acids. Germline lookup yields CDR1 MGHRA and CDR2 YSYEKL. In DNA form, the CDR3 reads TGCGCCAGCAGCCAAGAGTCCAGTTTTGGGACCCAGTACTTC. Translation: CASSQESSFGTQYF.

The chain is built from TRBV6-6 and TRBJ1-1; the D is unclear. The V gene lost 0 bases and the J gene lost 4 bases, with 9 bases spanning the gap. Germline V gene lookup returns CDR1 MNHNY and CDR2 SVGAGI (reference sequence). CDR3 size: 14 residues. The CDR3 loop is CASSYSEGVTEAFF. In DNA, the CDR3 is TGTGCCAGCAGTTACTCGGAGGGAGTCACTGAAGCTTTCTTT.

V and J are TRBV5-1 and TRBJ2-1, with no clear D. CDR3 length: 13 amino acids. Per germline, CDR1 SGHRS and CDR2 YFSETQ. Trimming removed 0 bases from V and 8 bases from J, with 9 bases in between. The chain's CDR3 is CASSLGVLDEQFF. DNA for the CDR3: TGCGCCAGCAGCTTGGGCGTATTAGATGAGCAGTTCTTC.

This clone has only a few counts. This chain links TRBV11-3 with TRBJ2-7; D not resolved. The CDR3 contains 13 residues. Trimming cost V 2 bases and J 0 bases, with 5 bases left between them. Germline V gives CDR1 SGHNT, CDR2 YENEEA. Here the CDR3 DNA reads TGTGCCAGCAGCTTAACGGTCTCCTACGAGCAGTACTTC. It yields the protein CASSLTVSYEQYF.

CDR3 amino acids: CASSPRRASTNEKLFF. For the CDR3, the DNA is TGTGCCAGCTCACCACGCAGGGCCTCAACTAATGAAAAACTGTTTTTT. The chain has TRBV18 and TRBJ1-4; D is perhaps TRBD1 (5 bases). The ends were cut back, 1 base at V and 0 bases at J, with 9 bases in the middle. The CDR3 consists of 16 residues. From germline, CDR1 is KGHSH and CDR2 LQKENI.

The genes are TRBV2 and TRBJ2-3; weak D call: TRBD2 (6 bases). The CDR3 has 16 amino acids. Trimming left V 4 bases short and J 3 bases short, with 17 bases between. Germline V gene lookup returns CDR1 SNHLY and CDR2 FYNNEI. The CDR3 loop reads CASSASTTGRTDTQYF. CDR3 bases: TGTGCCAGCAGTGCCTCCACCACCGGGAGAACAGATACGCAGTATTTT.

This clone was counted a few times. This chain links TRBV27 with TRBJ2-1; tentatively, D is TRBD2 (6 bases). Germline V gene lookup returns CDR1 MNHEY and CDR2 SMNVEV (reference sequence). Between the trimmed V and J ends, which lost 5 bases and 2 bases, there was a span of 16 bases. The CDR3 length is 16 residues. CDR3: CASSTTTSPTYNEQFF. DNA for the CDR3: TGTGCCAGCAGTACAACGACTAGTCCGACCTACAATGAGCAGTTCTTC.

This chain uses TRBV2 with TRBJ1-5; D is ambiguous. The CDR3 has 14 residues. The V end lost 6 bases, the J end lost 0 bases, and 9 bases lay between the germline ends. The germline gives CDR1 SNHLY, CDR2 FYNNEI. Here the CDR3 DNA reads TGTGCCAGCAGCGGCAGGTCTAGCAATCAGCCCCAGCATTTT. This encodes CASSGRSSNQPQHF.

CDR3 region: CASSPTSGRVETQYF. The CDR3 bases are TGTGCCAGCAGCCCCACTAGCGGGAGGGTGGAGACCCAGTACTTC. This chain links TRBV14 with TRBJ2-5; 13 bases are shared with TRBD2. Germline V gives CDR1 SGHDN, CDR2 FVKESK. Trimming at V came to 4 bases and at J to 5 bases, leaving 4 bases not matched to a gene. The CDR3 contains 15 residues.

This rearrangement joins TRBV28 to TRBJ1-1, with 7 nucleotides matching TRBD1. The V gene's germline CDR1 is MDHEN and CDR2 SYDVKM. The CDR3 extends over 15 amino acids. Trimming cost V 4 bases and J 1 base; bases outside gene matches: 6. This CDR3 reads CASSSGDRPNTEAFF. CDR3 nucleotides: TGTGCCAGCAGTTCGGGGGACAGACCGAACACTGAAGCTTTCTTT.

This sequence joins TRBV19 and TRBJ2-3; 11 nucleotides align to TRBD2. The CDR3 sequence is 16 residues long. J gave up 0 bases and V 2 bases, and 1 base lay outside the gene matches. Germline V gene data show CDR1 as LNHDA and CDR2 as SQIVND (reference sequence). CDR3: CASSILAGGSTDTQYF. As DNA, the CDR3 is TGTGCCAGTAGTATACTAGCGGGGGGAAGCACAGATACGCAGTATTTT.